The present T cell receptor (beta chain) was sequenced within a study of cytomegalovirus exposure and HLA in healthy donors listed by TCRdb under 2017. With respect to the entire study: An earlier analysis of some 620 of the donors reported 276 Gb of sequence data and 100 million to 120 million unique TCR beta sequences obtained from 150 million to 200 million T cells. An earlier analysis of several hundred of the donors applied high-throughput TCR beta sequencing to assess whether each TCR beta V gene segment acted as functional or pseudogenic. Among roughly 370 genotyped donors of the cohort, an average of approximately 240,000 unique TCR beta nucleotide sequences were sequenced per donor, 15% to 20% of them non-productive. The genetic ancestry cluster associated with self-reported Caucasian donors included roughly 84% of the approximately 400 genotyped donors. The number of typed donors differed by locus: about 620-630 for A, B, C, DRB1 and DQB1; 522 for DQA1; 606 for DPA1; and around 490 for DPB1. The study used immunosequencing to profile the T cell repertoires of several hundred subjects and linked those repertoires to cytomegalovirus serostatus. Rather than drawing on any new phenotypic data, the later analysis identified candidate immune exposures from TCR beta sequences and the way those sequences occurred across donors. The study was designed to test whether signatures of past pathogen exposure could be identified by cataloging public T cell receptors. In addition to the first cohort of 666 subjects, a separate validation cohort of about 120 different subjects was used. An early release that covered around 590 HLA-typed donors contained approximately 290 gigabases of sequencing data and 80 million or so unique TCR sequences. To predict cytomegalovirus infection status, the study brought together high-throughput TCR immunosequencing, statistical association of individual TCRs with disease status, and machine learning. Donor age, sex, ethnicity and CMV serostatus were compiled alongside the repertoire data. A later genetic analysis took genome-wide SNP genotypes for about 65% of the 666 donors and used that subset as a discovery cohort. Every repertoire in the discovery cohort had been generated on one and the same sequencing platform. Class I and class II HLA loci were covered by the typing at four-digit resolution. A later analysis re-examined previously published TCR beta repertoires from 600 to 700 donors and added high-resolution HLA genotyping to investigate patterns of TCR occurrence. About five DR-DQ haplotypes were treated as single units for association and clustering because of strong linkage in the cohort. The research as a whole found: The only immune exposure information available for the cohort was CMV serostatus. A later analysis associated about 16,000 TCR beta sequences with specific HLA alleles at a false discovery rate of 0.05. In the study, approximately 160 TCR beta chains were listed as associated with cytomegalovirus. Because HLA typing was unavailable for some donors at each locus, only the typed subset was used in association tests. The authors suggested that the approach could potentially be extended to other disease states and immunological phenotypes. Across donors, most TCR sequences were observed very rarely, whereas some public TCRs were present in many individuals. A further reported finding was that TCR beta sequences accurately predicted the HLA-A and HLA-B alleles for most subjects in the first cohort. A cluster of highly shared sequence variants was judged likely to be a technical artifact of the sequencing pipeline. Roughly uniform sequencing depth across donors was assumed in presence/absence analyses, although this assumption may not hold. Linkage disequilibrium might explain the correlated functional status among segregating V segments, but an unknown experimental factor could not be excluded. An association between a missense DCLRE1C variant and V-gene and J-gene trimming of TCR beta chains was found in a later genetic analysis and replicated in an independent cohort. In a later analysis, the rate of TCR association differed among HLA loci, with DRB1 alleles having the most associated TCRs and HLA-C alleles having the fewest. In both the original and validation cohorts, the classifier was reported to diagnose cytomegalovirus status with high specificity and sensitivity. In vitro tests confirmed that a few of the cytomegalovirus-associated TCR beta chains recognize cytomegalovirus antigens. According to a later genetic analysis, donors in an Asian-associated ancestry cluster had fewer N-insertions in productive TCRs than the roughly 700-donor mean. Approximately 18 rarely observed V segments, including chromosome 9 orphons, were excluded from the earlier analysis of approximately 600 of the donors because counts were too low. In an earlier analysis of approximately 600 of the donors, most TCR beta V segments were observed in productive rearrangements about 87% or about 30% of the time, broadly matching IMGT annotations. In a later analysis, most CMV-associated TCR beta chains were found to appear HLA-restricted, with HLA associations seemingly driven largely by CMV exposure. The 87-base-pair reads could not distinguish some IMGT-functional V segments, including TRBV6-2 and TRBV6-3, so those segments were excluded. In a later analysis, HLA-associated TCR beta chains showed more clonal expansion and lower generation probabilities than non-associated chains that were equally common. Assigning TCR associations to individual alleles was difficult when HLA alleles, especially DR and DQ, strongly co-occurred. Several of the top co-occurrence clusters appeared to be linked to parvovirus B19, influenza, CMV and Epstein-Barr virus, according to a later analysis. The cohort was sequenced for TCR beta chains only, and without alpha or paired-chain data the features that could be detected were limited.

The CDR3 sequence holds 16 residues, the cysteine and phenylalanine included. The sequence is cut down to CDR3 DNA, 48 bases in frame from base 1. The germline V gene supplies CDR1 SGDLS and CDR2 YYNGEE. V lost 3 bases and J lost 2 bases, and the count of bases not matched to a germline gene is 9. In total, roughly 710 healthy bone marrow donors made up the cohort. All cohort members were sampled while nominally healthy, although unrecorded immune exposures were likely present. The donor was CMV seropositive and was included in the group of some 290 seropositive cohort members. A peripheral blood sample was collected from each donor, and TCR beta sequencing was performed on peripheral blood mononuclear cells. Genomic DNA extraction from the blood cell samples was performed with the Qiagen DNeasy Blood Extraction Kit. Library creation used the immunoSEQ multiplex PCR assay. The multiplex PCR relied on a mix of 60 forward primers for TCR Vbeta segments and 13 reverse primers for TCR Jbeta segments. The CDR3 region of rearranged TCR beta genes was amplified from genomic DNA with a multiplex PCR assay. The Illumina HiSeq System was used to sequence the amplified TCR beta libraries as 87-base-pair reads. In the original analysis: In a later analysis, tens of millions of unique TCR beta chains were counted across the roughly 610 repertoires, and roughly 11 million of these chains were shared by at least two donors. A nearest-neighbor algorithm error-corrected the raw reads and collapsed the reads into unique sequences, merging closely related sequences to remove PCR and sequencing errors. Alignment of CDR3 sequences to IMGT reference sequences was used to assign V, D and J gene segments. For a sequence to be retained, a match of at least six nucleotides was required to both a V gene segment and a J gene segment. A rearrangement counted as productive if the CDR3 had no stop codons and remained in frame with V and J, and every other rearrangement counted as non-productive. CDR3 was defined according to IMGT convention as the region running from the second conserved V-encoded cysteine to the conserved J-encoded phenylalanine. In an earlier analysis of roughly 580 of the donors, sequences lacking an unambiguous match to a single V gene segment were excluded. An earlier analysis of some 610 of the donors called V segments functional above 56.7% productive rearrangements and segregating when the between-donor standard deviation exceeded 5%. A statistical classification framework was developed to diagnose cytomegalovirus status using the catalog of TCR beta chain sequences. In a later analysis, V and J genes were assigned by comparing TCR nucleotide sequences against IMGT/GENE-DB human TR gene sequences. The TCRdist pipeline was used in a later analysis to assign CDR3 sequences and most-parsimonious VDJ recombination scenarios. A later analysis defined each TCR beta chain by its CDR3 amino acid sequence plus V-gene family, and excluded reads lacking a unique V-gene family. To address suspected cross-contamination and a sequencing artifact, a later analysis removed under 600 highly shared, low-generation-probability nucleotide sequences. In a later analysis, a clonal expansion index for each public chain was calculated from normalized within-repertoire ranks of inferred template counts. In a later analysis, generation probabilities were computed using a VDJ recombination model fitted to out-of-frame rearrangements, and the results were checked against IGoR. A later analysis scored TCR-TCR, TCR-HLA and TCR-CMV co-occurrence with hypergeometric tests, applying a repertoire-size bias correction to TCR pairs. To estimate false discovery rates, a later analysis permuted the HLA or CMV assignments 20 times. In a later analysis, co-occurring TCRs were grouped with DBSCAN, and TCRdist sequence similarity was added when clustering was performed within HLA-allele-positive subsets. For co-occurrence clustering, repertoires with fewer than 30,000 or more than 120,000 public chains were excluded, along with a handful of repertoires with anomalous nucleotide sharing. Drawn from immuneACCESS, this table holds only the in-frame rearrangements with V and J called that TCRdb kept. Clones are partly lost; checked studies trace under half to an unresolved V gene and leave the rest unexplained. The V and J calls and clone size were taken over from that table, and D and trimming were inferred from the DNA. Recorded for this sample are under 200,000 clones; 70% to 80% of them occurred a single time. The ten top clones hold around 1.9% of the sample.

Concerning this clone itself: Its target antigen remains unknown. No much larger clonotype is one base removed from it; base qualities were not supplied.

The receptor was derived from a woman in her twenties or thirties in good health and CMV-seropositive. What was sequenced was PBMCs. The chain links TRBV9 with TRBJ2-5, and 8 junctional nucleotides match TRBD2. The CDR3 protein: CASSGLLGGGQETQYF. In nucleotides, the sequence is TGTGCCAGCAGCGGACTGCTCGGCGGGGGGCAAGAGACCCAGTACTTC.